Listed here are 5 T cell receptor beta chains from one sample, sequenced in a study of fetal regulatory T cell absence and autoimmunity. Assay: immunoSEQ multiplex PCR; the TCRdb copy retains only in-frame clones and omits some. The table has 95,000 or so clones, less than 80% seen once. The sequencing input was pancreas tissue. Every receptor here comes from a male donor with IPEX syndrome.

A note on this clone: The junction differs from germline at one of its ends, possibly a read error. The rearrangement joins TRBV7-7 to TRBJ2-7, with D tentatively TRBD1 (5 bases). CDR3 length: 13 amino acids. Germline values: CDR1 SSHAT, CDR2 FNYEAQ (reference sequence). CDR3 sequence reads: CASSLAPTGEQYF. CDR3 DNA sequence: TGTGCTAGCAGCTTAGCCCCTACAGGAGAGCAGTACTTC. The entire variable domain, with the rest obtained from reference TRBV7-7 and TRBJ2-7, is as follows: GAGVSQSPRYKVTKRGQDVTLRCDPISSHATLYWYQQALGQGPEFLTYFNYEAQPDKSGLPSDRFSAERPEGSISTLTIQRTEQRDSAMYRCASSLAPTGEQYFGPGTRLTVT.

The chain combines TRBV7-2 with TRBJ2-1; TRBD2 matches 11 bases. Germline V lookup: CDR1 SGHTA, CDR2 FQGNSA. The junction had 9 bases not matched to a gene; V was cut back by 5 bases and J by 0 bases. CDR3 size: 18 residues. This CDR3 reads CASSIRGTSGYSYNEQFF. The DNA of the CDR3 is TGTGCCAGCAGCATACGAGGGACTAGCGGATACTCCTACAATGAGCAGTTCTTC.

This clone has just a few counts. The DNA of the CDR3 is TGTGCCACTCCGCAGGGGGAAAGGGTGGAAGGCTACACCTTC. Encoded protein: CATPQGERVEGYTF. The chain uses TRBV2 and TRBJ1-2; 7 positions agree with TRBD1. V lost 10 bases, J lost 8 bases, and 16 bases stayed unmatched. The germline V gene has CDR1 SNHLY and CDR2 FYNNEI. This CDR3 is built from 14 residues.

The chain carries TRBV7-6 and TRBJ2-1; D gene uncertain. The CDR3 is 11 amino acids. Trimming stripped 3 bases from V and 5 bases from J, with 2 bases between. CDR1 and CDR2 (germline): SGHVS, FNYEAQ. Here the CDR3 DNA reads TGTGCCAGCAGCTTCGACAATGAGCAGTTCTTC. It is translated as CASSFDNEQFF.

The DNA for the CDR3 is TGCGCCAGCAGTAGCCCCGGGGTAGCGGGCCTTCACGAGCAGTACTTC. It translates to CASSSPGVAGLHEQYF. The chain is built from TRBV4-1 and TRBJ2-7; 7 bases line up with TRBD2. With 6 bases clipped from V and 5 bases from J, the junction kept 16 bases outside the gene matches. This CDR3 region has 16 residues. Germline loops: CDR1 MGHRA, CDR2 YSYEKL.